Following are 7 T cell receptor beta chains from one sample sequenced in a study of blood T cell repertoires in COVID-19. Here immunoSEQ multiplex PCR was the method, and the copy in TCRdb shows in-frame clones only, minus some. The profile shows 70,000 or so clones, 86% of them singletons. Sequencing used peripheral blood. All receptors derive from a man aged 25-40 years with acute or convalescent COVID-19.

V gene TRBV3-1 (or the pseudogene TRBV3-2) combines with J gene TRBJ1-1, with unresolved D. The CDR3 has 14 residues. Trimming left V 4 bases short and J 8 bases short, with 17 bases between. Germline CDR1 LGHDT, CDR2 YNNKEL (reference sequence). CDR3 coding DNA: TGTGCCAGCAGCCGGCTAACGGGAGATACCGAAGCTTTCTTT. Translating gives CASSRLTGDTEAFF.

The chain uses TRBV5-4 and TRBJ1-3; no clear D. V shed 4 bases and J shed 7 bases, with 21 bases lying between them. The CDR3 is made up of 16 amino acids. CDR1 and CDR2 from the germline V gene are SGHNT and YYREEE (reference sequence). The CDR3 bases are TGTGCCAGCAGCACTGGAGGGAGGTCTACATCGAACACCATATATTTT. Residues: CASSTGGRSTSNTIYF.

The chain couples TRBV12-5 to TRBJ2-5; D is perhaps TRBD2 (6 bases). Between the trimmed V and J ends, which lost 2 bases and 2 bases, there was a span of 12 bases. Germline CDR1 reads LGHNT; CDR2 reads FRNRAP. The CDR3 totals 15 residues. The CDR3 region has the DNA TGTGCTAGTGGTTTGCGCGGGGCCAGACAAGAGACCCAGTACTTC. Protein sequence: CASGLRGARQETQYF.

The chain has TRBV5-4 and TRBJ2-1, with 9 bases lining up with TRBD1. There are 14 residues in the CDR3. V lost 4 bases to trimming and J lost 3 bases; unmatched junction nucleotides: 2. Germline lookup yields CDR1 SGHNT and CDR2 YYREEE (reference sequence). The CDR3 loop is CASSDRGFYNEQFF. CDR3 coding DNA: TGTGCCAGCAGCGACAGGGGGTTCTACAATGAGCAGTTCTTC. The full variable domain, with the rest looked up from reference TRBV5-4 and TRBJ2-1, is ETGVTQSPTHLIKTRGQQVTLRCSSQSGHNTVSWYQQALGQGPQFIFQYYREEENGRGNFPPRFSGLQFPNYSSELNVNALELDDSALYLCASSDRGFYNEQFFGPGTRLTVL.

The V call is TRBV19, the J call TRBJ1-2; no reliable D call. This CDR3 comprises 13 residues. Trimming took 3 bases from V and 6 from J, leaving 11 bases between them. Germline V gene lookup returns CDR1 LNHDA and CDR2 SQIVND (reference sequence). The CDR3 region is CASSISLQDGYTF. CDR3 sequence (DNA): TGTGCCAGTAGTATCTCTCTGCAGGATGGCTACACCTTC. Combining the CDR3 with reference TRBV19 and TRBJ1-2 gives the whole variable domain DGGITQSPKYLFRKEGQNVTLSCEQNLNHDAMYWYRQDPGQGLRLIYYSQIVNDFQKGDIAEGYSVSREKKESFPLTVTSAQKNPTAFYLCASSISLQDGYTFGSGTRLTVV.

This clone was picked up one time. The J gene is TRBJ1-1, the V gene TRBV12-3 or TRBV12-4, with a weak D call TRBD1 (5 bases). The CDR3 covers 13 residues. V lost 3 bases and J 7 bases, leaving 12 bases between the germline ends. For the CDR3, the DNA is TGTGCCAGCAGTTTTGAGCTCACAGGTGAAGCTTTCTTT. Translated: CASSFELTGEAFF.

The gene calls are TRBV7-8 and TRBJ1-2; 7 positions agree with TRBD1. V shed 1 base, J shed 8 bases, and the junction held 10 bases outside the gene matches. This CDR3 has 15 amino acids. Germline CDR1 is SGHVS and CDR2 is FQNEAQ. CDR3 region: CASSLGTGLPGGYTF. The DNA of the CDR3 is TGTGCCAGCAGCTTAGGGACAGGCCTCCCTGGGGGCTACACCTTC.